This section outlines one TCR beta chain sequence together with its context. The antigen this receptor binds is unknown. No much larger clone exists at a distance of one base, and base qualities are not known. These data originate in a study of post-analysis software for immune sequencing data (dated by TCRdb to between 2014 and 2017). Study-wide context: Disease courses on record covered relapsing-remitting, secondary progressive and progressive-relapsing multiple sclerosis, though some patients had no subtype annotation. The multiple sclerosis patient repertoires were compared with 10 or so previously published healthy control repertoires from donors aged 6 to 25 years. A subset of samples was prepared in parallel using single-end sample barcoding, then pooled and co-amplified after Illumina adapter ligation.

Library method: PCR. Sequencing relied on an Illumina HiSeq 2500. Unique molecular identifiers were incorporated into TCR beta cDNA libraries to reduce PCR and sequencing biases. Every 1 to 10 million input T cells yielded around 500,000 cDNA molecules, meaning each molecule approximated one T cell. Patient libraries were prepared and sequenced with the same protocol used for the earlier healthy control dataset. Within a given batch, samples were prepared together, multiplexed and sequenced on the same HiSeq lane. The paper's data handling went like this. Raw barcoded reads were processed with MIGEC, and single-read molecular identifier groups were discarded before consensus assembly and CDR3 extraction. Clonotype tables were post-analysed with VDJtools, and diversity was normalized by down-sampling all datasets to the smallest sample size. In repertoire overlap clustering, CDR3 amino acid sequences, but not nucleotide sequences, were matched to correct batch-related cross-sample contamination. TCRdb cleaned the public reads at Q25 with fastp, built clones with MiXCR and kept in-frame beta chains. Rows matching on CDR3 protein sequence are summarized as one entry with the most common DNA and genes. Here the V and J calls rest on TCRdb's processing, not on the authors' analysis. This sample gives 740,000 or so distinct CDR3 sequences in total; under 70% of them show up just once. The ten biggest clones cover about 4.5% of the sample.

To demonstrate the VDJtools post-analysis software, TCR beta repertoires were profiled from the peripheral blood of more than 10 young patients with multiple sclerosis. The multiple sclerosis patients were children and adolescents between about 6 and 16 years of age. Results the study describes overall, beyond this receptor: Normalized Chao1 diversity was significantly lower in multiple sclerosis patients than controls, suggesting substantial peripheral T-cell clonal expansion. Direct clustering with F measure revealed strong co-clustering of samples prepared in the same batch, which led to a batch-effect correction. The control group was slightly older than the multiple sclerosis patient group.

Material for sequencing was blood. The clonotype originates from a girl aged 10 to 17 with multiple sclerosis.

The bases read TGCAGTGCTCCTCCGAGCGGGAAAGGGAATGAGCAGTTCTTC. It encodes CSAPPSGKGNEQFF. The rearranged chain carries TRBV20-1 and TRBJ2-1; 7 of the junction bases match TRBD2. The CDR3 runs 14 amino acids, cysteine and phenylalanine included. Solely the CDR3 DNA is kept, with 42 bases framed from the first base. Trimming leaves V shorter by 5 bases and J shorter by 7 bases, with the junction holding 11 bases beyond the gene matches. Via the germline V gene (reference sequence), CDR1 is DFQATT and CDR2 SNEGSKA.